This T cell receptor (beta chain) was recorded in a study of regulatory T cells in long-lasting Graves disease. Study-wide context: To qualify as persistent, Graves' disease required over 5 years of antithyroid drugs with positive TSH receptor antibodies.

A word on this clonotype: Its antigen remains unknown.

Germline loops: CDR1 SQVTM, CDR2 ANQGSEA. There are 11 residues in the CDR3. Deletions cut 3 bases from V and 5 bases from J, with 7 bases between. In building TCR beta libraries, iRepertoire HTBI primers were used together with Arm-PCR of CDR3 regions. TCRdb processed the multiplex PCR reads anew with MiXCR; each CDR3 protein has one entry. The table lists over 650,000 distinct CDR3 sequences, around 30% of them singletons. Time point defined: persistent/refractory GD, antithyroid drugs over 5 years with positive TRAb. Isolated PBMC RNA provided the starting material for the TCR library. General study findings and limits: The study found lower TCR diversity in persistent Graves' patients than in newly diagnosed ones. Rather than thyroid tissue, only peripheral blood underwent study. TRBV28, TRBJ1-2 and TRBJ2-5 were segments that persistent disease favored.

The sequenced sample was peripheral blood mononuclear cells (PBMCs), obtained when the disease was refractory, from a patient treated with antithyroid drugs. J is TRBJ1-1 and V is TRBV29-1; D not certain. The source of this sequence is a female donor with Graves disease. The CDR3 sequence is CSVDSGTEAFF. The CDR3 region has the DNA TGCAGCGTTGACTCCGGAACTGAAGCTTTCTTT.